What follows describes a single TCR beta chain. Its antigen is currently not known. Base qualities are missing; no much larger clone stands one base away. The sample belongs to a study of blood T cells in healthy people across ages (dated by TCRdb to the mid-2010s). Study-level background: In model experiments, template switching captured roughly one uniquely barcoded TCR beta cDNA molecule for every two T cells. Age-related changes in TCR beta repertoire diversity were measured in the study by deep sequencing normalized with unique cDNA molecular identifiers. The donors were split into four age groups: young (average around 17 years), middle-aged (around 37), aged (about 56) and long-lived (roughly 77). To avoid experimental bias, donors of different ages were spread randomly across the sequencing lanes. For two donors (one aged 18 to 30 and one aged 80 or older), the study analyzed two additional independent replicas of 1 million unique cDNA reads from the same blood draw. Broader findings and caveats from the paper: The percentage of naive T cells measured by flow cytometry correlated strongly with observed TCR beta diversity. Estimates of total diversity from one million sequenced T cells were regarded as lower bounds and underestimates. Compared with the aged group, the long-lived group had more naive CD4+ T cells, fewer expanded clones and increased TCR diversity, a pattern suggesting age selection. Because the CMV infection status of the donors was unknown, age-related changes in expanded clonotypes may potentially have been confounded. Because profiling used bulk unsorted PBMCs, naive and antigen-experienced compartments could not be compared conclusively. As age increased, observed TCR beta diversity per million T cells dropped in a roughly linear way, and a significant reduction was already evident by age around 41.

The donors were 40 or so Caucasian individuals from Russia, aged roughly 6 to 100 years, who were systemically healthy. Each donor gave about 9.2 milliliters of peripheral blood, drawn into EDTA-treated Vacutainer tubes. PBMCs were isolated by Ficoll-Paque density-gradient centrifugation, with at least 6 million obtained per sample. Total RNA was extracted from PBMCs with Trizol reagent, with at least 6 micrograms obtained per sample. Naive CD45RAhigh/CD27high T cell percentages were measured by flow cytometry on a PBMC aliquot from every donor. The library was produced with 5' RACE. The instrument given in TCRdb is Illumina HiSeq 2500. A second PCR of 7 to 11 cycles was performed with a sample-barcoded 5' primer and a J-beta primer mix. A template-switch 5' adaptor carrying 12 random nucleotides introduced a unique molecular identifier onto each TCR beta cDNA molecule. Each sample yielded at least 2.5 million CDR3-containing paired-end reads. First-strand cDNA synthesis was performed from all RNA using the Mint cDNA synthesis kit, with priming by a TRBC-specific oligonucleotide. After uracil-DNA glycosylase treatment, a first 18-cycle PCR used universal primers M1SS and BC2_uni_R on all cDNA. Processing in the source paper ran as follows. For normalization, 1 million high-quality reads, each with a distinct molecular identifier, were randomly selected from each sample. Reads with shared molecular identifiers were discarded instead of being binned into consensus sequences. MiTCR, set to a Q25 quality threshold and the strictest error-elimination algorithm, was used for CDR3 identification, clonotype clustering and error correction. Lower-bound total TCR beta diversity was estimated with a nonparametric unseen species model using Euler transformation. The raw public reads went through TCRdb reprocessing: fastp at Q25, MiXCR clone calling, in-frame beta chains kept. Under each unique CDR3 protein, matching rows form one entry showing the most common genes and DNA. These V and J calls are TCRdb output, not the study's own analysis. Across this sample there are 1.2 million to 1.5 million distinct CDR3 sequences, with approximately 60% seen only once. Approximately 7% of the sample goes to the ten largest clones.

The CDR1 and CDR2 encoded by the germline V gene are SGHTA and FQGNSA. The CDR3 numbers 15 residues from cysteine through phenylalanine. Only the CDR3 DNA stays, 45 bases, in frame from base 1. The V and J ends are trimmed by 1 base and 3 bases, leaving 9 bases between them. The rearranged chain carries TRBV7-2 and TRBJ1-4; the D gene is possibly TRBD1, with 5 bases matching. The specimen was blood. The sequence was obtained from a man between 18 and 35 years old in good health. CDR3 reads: CASSLVWGANEKLFF. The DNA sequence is TGTGCCAGCAGCTTAGTTTGGGGGGCTAATGAAAAACTGTTTTTT.